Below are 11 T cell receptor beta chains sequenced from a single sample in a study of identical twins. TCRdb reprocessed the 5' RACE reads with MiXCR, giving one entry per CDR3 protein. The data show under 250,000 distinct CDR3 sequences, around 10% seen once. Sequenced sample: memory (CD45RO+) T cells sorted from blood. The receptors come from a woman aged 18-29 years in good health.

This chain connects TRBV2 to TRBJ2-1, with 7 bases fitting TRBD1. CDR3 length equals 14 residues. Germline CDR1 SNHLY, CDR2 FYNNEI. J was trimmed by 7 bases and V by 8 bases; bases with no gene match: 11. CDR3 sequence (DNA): TGTGCCAGCTCTTCAGACAGGGTAGGGAATGAGCAGTTCTTC. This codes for CASSSDRVGNEQFF.

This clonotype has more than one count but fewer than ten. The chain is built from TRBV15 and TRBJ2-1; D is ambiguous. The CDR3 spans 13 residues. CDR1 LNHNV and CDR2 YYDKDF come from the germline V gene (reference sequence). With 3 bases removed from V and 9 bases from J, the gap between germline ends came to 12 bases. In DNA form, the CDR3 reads TGTGCCACCAGCAGGGGGATTTTGGGTGAGCAGTTCTTC. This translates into CATSRGILGEQFF.

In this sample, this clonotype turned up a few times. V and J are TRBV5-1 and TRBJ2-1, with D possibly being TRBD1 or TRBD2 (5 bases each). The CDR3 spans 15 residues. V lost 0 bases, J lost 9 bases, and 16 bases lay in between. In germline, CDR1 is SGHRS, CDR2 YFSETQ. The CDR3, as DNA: TGCGCCAGCAGCTTGGATGGGGGTGGCAGGGTTGAGCAGTTCTTC. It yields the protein CASSLDGGGRVEQFF.

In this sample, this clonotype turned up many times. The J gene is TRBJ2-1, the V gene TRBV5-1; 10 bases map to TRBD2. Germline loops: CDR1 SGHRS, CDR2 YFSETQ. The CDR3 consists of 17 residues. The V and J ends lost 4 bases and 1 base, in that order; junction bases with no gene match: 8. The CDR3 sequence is CASSTGTSALSYNEQFF. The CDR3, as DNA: TGCGCCAGCAGCACGGGGACTAGCGCCTTATCCTACAATGAGCAGTTCTTC.

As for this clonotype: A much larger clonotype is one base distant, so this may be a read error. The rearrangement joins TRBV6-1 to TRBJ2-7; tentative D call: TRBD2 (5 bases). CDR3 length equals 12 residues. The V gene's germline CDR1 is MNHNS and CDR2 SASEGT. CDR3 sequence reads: CANSGGSYEQYF. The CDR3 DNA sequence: TGTGCCAACAGTGGAGGCTCCTACGAGCAGTACTTC.

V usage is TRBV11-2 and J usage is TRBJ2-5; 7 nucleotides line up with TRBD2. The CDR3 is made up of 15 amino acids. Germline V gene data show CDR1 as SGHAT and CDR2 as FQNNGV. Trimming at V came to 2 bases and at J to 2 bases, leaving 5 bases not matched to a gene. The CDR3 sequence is CASSLSRGEQETQYF. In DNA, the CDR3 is TGTGCCAGCAGCTTATCACGGGGGGAACAAGAGACCCAGTACTTC.

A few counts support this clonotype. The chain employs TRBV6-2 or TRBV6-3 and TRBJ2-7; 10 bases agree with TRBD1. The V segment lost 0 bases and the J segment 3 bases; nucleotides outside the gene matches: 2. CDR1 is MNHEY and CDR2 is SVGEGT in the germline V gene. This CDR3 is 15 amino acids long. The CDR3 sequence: CASSYSTGGIYEQYF. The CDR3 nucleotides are TGTGCCAGCAGTTACTCGACAGGGGGCATCTACGAGCAGTACTTC.

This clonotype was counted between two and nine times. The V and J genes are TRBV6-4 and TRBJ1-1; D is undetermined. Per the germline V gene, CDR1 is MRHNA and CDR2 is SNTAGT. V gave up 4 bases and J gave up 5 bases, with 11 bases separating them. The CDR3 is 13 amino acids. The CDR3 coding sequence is TGTGCCAGCAGTGTGGAGGGAACGACTGAAGCTTTCTTT. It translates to CASSVEGTTEAFF.

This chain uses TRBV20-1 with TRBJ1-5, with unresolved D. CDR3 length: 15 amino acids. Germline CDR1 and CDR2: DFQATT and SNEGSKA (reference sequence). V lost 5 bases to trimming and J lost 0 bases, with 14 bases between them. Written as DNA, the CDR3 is TGCAGTGCTTCGCGGACCTTGGGTAGCAATCAGCCCCAGCATTTT. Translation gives CSASRTLGSNQPQHF.

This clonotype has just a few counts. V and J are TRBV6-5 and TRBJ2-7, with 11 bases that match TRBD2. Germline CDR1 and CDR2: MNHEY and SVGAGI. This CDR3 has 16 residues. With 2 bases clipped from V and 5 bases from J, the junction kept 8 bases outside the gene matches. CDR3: CASSYVSTSGSHEQYF. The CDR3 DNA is TGTGCCAGCAGTTACGTTTCAACTAGCGGGAGCCACGAGCAGTACTTC.

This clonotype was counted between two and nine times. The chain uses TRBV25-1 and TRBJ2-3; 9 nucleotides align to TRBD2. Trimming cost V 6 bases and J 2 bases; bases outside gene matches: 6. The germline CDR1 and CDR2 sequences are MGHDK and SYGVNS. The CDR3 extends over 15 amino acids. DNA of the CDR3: TGTGCCAGCAGGAGGGCTAGCGGGATCACAGATACGCAGTATTTT. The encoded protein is CASRRASGITDTQYF.